This T cell receptor beta chain was profiled in a study of human versus mouse CDR3 diversity and MHC coevolution. Study-level points and caveats: Mice had fewer CDR3 deletions and insertions than humans on average. Two of the three human donors had the lowest clonal inequality. Humans had the largest estimated TCR beta repertoire, about 1.6 million clonotypes.

Comments on this clone: Its specificity is unknown.

This table comes from immunoSEQ multiplex PCR, and its TCRdb copy is limited to in-frame clones, with some not included. The data contain about 77,000 clones, under 95% of them singletons. The V segment lost 3 bases and the J segment 3 bases; nucleotides outside the gene matches: 0. The germline V gene encodes CDR1 SGHNT and CDR2 YYREEE (reference sequence). This CDR3 has 13 residues. Naive CD4 T cells were sorted as CD45RO-negative, CD62L-positive. The receptor was isolated from a person aged 25 to 69 in good health. The sample was naive CD4+ T cells from blood. Subset reported: CD45RO-negative CD62L-positive naive CD4 T cells. The V call is TRBV5-4, the J call TRBJ2-5, with 9 bases fitting TRBD1. CDR3 in amino acids: CASSWTGEETQYF. CDR3 nucleotides: TGTGCCAGCAGCTGGACAGGGGAAGAGACCCAGTACTTC.